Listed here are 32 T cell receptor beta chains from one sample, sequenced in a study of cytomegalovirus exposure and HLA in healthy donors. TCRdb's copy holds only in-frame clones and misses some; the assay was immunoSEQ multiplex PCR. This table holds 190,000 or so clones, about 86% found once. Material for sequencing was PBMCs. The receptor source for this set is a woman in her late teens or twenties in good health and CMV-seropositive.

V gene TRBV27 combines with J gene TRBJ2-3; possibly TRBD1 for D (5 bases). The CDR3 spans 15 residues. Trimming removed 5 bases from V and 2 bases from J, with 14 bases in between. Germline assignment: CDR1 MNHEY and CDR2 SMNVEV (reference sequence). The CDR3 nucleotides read TGTGCCAGCAGTGGACGGACAAGGAACACAGATACGCAGTATTTT. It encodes CASSGRTRNTDTQYF.

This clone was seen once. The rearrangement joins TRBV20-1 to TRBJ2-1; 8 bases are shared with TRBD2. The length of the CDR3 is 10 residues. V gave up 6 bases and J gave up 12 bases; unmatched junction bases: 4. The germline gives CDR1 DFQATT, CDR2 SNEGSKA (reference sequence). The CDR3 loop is CSAISGTQFF. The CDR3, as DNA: TGCAGTGCCATTAGCGGGACGCAGTTCTTC.

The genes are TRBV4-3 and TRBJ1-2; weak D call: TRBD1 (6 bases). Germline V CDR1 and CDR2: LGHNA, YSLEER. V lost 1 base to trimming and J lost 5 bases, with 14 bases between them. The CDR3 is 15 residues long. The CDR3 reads CASSQGQGSHYGYTF. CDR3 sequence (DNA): TGCGCCAGCAGCCAAGGCCAGGGGTCCCATTATGGCTACACCTTC.

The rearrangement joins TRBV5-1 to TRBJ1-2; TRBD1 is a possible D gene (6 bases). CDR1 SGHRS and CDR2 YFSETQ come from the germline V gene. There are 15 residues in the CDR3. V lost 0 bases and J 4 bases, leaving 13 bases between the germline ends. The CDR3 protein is CASSLEARGGYGYTF. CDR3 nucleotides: TGCGCCAGCAGCTTGGAAGCCAGGGGCGGCTATGGCTACACCTTC.

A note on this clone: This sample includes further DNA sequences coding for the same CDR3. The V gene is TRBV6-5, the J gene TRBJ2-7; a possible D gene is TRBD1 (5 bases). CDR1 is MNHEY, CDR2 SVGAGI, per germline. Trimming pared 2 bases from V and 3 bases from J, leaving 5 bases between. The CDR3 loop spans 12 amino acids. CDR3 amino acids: CASSYTGYEQYF. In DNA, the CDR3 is TGTGCCAGCAGTTACACAGGCTACGAGCAGTACTTC.

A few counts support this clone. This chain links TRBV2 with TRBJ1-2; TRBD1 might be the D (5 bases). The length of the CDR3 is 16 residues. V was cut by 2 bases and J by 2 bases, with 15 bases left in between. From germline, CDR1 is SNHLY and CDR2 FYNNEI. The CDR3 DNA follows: TGTGCCAGCAGTGAACGCTTAGGACACCTGAACTATGGCTACACCTTC. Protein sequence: CASSERLGHLNYGYTF.

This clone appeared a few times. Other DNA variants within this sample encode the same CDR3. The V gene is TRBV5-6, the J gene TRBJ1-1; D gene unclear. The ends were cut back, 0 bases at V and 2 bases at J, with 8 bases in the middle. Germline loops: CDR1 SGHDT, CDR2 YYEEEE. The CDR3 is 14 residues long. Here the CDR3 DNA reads TGTGCCAGCAGCTTGGGGGCAAGAAACACTGAAGCTTTCTTT. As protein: CASSLGARNTEAFF. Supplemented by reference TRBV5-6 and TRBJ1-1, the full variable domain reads DAGVTQSPTHLIKTRGQQVTLRCSPKSGHDTVSWYQQALGQGPQFIFQYYEEEERQRGNFPDRFSGHQFPNYSSELNVNALLLGDSALYLCASSLGARNTEAFFGQGTRLTVV.

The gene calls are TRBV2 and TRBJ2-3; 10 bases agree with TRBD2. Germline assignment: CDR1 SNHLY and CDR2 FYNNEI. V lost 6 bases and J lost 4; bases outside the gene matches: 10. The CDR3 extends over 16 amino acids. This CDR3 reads CASRQTGAGGPDTQYF. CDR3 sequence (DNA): TGTGCCAGCAGGCAAACGGGAGCGGGGGGGCCAGATACGCAGTATTTT.

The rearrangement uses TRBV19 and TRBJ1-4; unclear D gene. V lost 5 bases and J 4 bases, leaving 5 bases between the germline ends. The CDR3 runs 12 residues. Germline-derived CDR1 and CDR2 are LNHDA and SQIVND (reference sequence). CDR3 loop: CASSLINEKLFF. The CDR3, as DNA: TGTGCCAGTAGTCTTATTAATGAAAAACTGTTTTTT.

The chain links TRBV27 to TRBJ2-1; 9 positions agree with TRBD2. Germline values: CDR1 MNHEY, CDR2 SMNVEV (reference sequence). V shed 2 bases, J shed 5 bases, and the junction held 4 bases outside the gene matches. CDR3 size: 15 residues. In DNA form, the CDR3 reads TGTGCCAGCAGTTTACGAGCGGGGGGTAACAATGAGCAGTTCTTC. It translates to CASSLRAGGNNEQFF.

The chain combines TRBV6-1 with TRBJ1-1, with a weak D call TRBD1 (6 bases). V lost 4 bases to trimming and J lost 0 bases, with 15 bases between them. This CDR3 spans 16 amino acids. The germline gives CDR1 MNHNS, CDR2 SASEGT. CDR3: CASSVREGVMNTEAFF. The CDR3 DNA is TGTGCCAGCAGTGTACGGGAGGGGGTCATGAACACTGAAGCTTTCTTT.

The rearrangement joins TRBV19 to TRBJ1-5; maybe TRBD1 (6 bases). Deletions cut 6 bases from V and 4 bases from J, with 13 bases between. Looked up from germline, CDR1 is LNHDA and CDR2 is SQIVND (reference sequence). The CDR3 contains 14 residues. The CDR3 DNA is TGTGCCAGTAGCCTGACAGGCGGTAATCAGCCCCAGCATTTT. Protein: CASSLTGGNQPQHF. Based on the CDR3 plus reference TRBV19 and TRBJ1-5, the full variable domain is DGGITQSPKYLFRKEGQNVTLSCEQNLNHDAMYWYRQDPGQGLRLIYYSQIVNDFQKGDIAEGYSVSREKKESFPLTVTSAQKNPTAFYLCASSLTGGNQPQHFGDGTRLSIL.

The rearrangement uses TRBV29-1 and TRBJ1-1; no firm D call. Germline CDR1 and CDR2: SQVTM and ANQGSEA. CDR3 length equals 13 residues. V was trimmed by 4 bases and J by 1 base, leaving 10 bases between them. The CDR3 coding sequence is TGCAGCGTTGGAGATTTACAGAACACTGAAGCTTTCTTT. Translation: CSVGDLQNTEAFF.

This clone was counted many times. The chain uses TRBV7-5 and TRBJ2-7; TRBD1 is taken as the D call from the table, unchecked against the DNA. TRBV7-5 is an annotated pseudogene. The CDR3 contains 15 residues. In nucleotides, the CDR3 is TGTGCCAGAAGCCCGCATACCGACAGGGACTCCGAGCAGTACTTC. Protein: CARSPHTDRDSEQYF.

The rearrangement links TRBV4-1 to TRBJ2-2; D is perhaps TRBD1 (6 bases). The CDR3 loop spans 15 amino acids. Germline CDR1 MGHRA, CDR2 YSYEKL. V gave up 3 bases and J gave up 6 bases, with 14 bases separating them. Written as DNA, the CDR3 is TGCGCCAGCAGCCACCGCCTGACAGGTCCCGGGGAGCTGTTTTTT. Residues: CASSHRLTGPGELFF.

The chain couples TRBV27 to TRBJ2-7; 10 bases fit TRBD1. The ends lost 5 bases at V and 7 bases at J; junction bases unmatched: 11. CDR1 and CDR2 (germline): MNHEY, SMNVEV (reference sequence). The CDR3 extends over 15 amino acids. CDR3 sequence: CASSGIPGQGWEQYF. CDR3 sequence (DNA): TGTGCCAGCAGTGGGATACCGGGACAGGGGTGGGAGCAGTACTTC.

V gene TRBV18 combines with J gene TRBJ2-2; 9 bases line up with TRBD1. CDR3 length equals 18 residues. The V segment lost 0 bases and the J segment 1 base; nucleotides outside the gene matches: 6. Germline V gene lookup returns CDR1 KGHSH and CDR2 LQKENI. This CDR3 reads CASSPPLGTGKNTGELFF. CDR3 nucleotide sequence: TGTGCCAGCTCACCACCTCTAGGGACAGGGAAGAACACCGGGGAGCTGTTTTTT.

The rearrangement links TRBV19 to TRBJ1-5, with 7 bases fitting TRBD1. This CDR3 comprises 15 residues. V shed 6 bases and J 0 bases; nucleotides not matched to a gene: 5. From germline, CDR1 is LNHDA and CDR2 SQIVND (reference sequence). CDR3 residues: CASSRDRPSNQPQHF. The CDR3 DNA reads TGTGCCAGTAGCCGGGACAGACCTAGCAATCAGCCCCAGCATTTT.

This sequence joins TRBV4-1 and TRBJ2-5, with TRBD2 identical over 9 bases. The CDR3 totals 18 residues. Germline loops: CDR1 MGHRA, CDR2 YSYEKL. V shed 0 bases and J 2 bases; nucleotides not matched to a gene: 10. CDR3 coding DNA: TGCGCCAGCAGCCAAGATCTAATGAGCGGGGGGTTACAAGAGACCCAGTACTTC. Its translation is CASSQDLMSGGLQETQYF.

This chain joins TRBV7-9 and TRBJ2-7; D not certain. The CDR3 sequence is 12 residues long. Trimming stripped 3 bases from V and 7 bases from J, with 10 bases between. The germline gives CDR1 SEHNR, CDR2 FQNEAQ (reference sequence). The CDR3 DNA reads TGTGCCAGCAGCTTTGGGCCCGGAGAGCAGTACTTC. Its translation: CASSFGPGEQYF.

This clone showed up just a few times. CDR3 in DNA: TGTGCCAGTCTAGAGGATATTGCGGGGACTAGCAATCAGCCCCAGCATTTT. Its protein is CASLEDIAGTSNQPQHF. This chain joins TRBV19 and TRBJ1-5; tentatively, D is TRBD1 (5 bases). The CDR3 is made up of 17 amino acids. V lost 8 bases to trimming and J lost 0 bases, with 20 bases between them. Germline assignment: CDR1 LNHDA and CDR2 SQIVND (reference sequence).

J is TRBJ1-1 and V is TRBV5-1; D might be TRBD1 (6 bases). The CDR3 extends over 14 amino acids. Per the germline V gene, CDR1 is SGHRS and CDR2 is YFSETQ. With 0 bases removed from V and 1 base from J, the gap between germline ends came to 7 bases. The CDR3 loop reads CASSLAGANTEAFF. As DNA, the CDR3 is TGCGCCAGCAGCTTGGCAGGGGCGAACACTGAAGCTTTCTTT.

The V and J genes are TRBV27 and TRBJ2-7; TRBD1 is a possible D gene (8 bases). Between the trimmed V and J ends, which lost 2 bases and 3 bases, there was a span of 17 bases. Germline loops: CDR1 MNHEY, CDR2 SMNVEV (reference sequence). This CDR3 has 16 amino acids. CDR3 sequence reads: CASSLNRGGEDYEQYF. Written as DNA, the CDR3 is TGTGCCAGCAGTTTAAACAGGGGGGGGGAAGACTACGAGCAGTACTTC.

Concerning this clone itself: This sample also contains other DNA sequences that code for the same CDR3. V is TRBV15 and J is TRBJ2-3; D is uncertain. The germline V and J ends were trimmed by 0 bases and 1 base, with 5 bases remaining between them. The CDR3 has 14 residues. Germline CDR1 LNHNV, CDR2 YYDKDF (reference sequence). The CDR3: CATSRDRGTDTQYF. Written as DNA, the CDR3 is TGTGCCACCAGCAGAGACCGGGGCACAGATACGCAGTATTTT.

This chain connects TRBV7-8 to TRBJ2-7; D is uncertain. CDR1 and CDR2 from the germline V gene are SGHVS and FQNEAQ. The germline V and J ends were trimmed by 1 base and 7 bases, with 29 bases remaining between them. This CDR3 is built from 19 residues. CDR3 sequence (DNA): TGTGCCAGCAGCTTAGTTCCGCCTCGTTCGGCTAACTTCAGGTGGGAGCAGTACTTC. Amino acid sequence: CASSLVPPRSANFRWEQYF.

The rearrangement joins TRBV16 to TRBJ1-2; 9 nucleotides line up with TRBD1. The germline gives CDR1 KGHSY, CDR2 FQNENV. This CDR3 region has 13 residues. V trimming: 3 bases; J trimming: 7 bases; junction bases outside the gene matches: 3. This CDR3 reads CASSHWTGAGYTF. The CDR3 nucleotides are TGTGCCAGCAGCCACTGGACAGGGGCTGGCTACACCTTC.

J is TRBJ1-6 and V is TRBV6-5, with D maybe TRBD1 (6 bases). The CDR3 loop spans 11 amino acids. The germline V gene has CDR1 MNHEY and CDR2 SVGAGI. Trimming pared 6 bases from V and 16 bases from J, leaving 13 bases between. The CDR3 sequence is CASSFSGVLHF. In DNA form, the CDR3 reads TGTGCCAGCAGCTTCTCAGGGGTTCTCCACTTT.

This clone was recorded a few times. CDR3 nucleotide sequence: TGCGCCAGCAGTCGCAGGGGAACCTATGGCTACACCTTC. Encoded protein: CASSRRGTYGYTF. The gene calls are TRBV4-1 and TRBJ1-2; D might be TRBD1 (6 bases). The ends were cut back, 6 bases at V and 4 bases at J, with 12 bases in the middle. Germline assignment: CDR1 MGHRA and CDR2 YSYEKL. The CDR3 contains 13 residues.

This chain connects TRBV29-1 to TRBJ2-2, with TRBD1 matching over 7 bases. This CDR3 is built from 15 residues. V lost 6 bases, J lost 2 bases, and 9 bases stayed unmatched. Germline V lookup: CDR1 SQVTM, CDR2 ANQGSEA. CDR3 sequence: CSVRDSSINTGELFF. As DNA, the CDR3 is TGCAGCGTCCGGGACAGCTCCATAAACACCGGGGAGCTGTTTTTT.

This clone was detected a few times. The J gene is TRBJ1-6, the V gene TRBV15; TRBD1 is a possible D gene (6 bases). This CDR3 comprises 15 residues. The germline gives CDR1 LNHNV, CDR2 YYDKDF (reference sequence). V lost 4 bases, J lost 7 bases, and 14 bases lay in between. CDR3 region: CATSISRGTNSPLHF. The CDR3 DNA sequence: TGTGCCACCAGCATCAGCAGGGGCACGAATTCACCCCTCCACTTT. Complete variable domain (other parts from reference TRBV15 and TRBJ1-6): DAMVIQNPRYQVTQFGKPVTLSCSQTLNHNVMYWYQQKSSQAPKLLFHYYDKDFNNEADTPDNFQSRRPNTSFCFLDIRSPGLGDTAMYLCATSISRGTNSPLHFGNGTRLTVT.

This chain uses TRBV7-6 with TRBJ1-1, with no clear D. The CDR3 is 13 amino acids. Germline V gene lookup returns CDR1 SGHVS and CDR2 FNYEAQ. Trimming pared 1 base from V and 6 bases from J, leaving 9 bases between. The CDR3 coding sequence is TGTGCCAGCAGCTTAGTAAGAGGCTCTGAAGCTTTCTTT. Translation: CASSLVRGSEAFF.

CDR3 protein: CASSFTETYGYTF. In nucleotides, the CDR3 is TGTGCCAGCAGTTTTACAGAAACCTATGGCTACACCTTC. V is TRBV2 and J is TRBJ1-2; no reliable D call. V lost 5 bases and J lost 4, with 11 bases in between. Germline lookup yields CDR1 SNHLY and CDR2 FYNNEI. This CDR3 is 13 amino acids long.